This paragraph covers one T cell receptor (beta chain) sequence. Its antigen remains undetermined. The input lacks base qualities; no much larger clone sits a single base away. The cohort consisted of 666 healthy bone marrow donors. Cohort members were all nominally healthy when sampled, although unrecorded immune exposures were likely present. CMV serostatus was positive for 289 and negative for about 55% of the 666 cohort members, and was not recorded for this donor. A peripheral blood sample was collected from each donor, and TCR beta sequencing was performed on peripheral blood mononuclear cells. Genomic DNA was extracted from the blood cell samples with the Qiagen DNeasy Blood Extraction Kit. This record comes from a study of cytomegalovirus exposure and HLA in healthy donors (dated by TCRdb to about 2017). Background on the whole study: An earlier analysis of approximately 640 of the donors reported 250 to 350 Gb of sequence data and some 120 million unique TCR beta sequences from 150 million to 200 million T cells. About 280 gigabases of sequencing data and approximately 91 million unique TCR sequences made up an early release that covered approximately 650 HLA-typed donors. Of the 350 to 450 genotyped donors, about 84% fell in the genetic ancestry cluster associated with self-reported Caucasian donors. The study aimed to test whether cataloging public T cell receptors could reveal signatures of past pathogen exposure. The study profiled the T cell repertoires of around 700 subjects by immunosequencing and related them to cytomegalovirus serostatus. A separate validation cohort of roughly 110 different subjects was used in addition to the approximately 700-subject first cohort. The study combined high-throughput TCR immunosequencing, statistical association of individual TCRs with disease status, and machine learning to predict cytomegalovirus infection status. In a later analysis, previously published TCR beta repertoires from some 640 donors were re-analyzed and high-resolution HLA genotyping was added so that TCR occurrence patterns could be studied. In the later analysis, no new phenotypic data were used to find candidate immune exposures; instead, reliance was placed on TCR beta sequences and their occurrence across donors. An earlier analysis of fewer than 700 of the donors applied high-throughput TCR beta sequencing to assess whether each TCR beta V gene segment acted as functional or pseudogenic. Alongside the repertoire data, information on donor age, sex, ethnicity and CMV serostatus was compiled. Genome-wide SNP genotypes for about 60% of the roughly 670 donors were used in a later genetic analysis, which treated that subset as a discovery cohort. Every discovery cohort repertoire had been produced on one sequencing platform. Both class I and class II loci were covered by HLA typing, at four-digit resolution. The number of donors typed differed by locus, with roughly 620-640 for A, B, C, DRB1 and DQB1, roughly 520 for DQA1, 600 to 610 for DPA1, and around 430 for DPB1. Several DR-DQ haplotypes were treated as single units for association and clustering because of strong linkage in the cohort. Among some 400 genotyped donors of the cohort, an average of about 240,000 unique TCR beta nucleotide sequences were sequenced per donor, roughly a sixth of them non-productive. General findings and caveats noted by the study authors: In a later analysis, more than 15,000 TCR beta sequences were associated with specific HLA alleles at a false discovery rate of 0.05. Some IMGT-functional V segments, including TRBV6-2 and TRBV6-3, could not be distinguished by the 87-base-pair reads and were therefore excluded. Only TCR beta chains were sequenced in this cohort, and the absence of alpha or paired-chain data limited detectable features. The authors suggested that the approach could potentially be generalized to other disease states and immunological phenotypes. The study gave a list of about 170 TCR beta chains associated with cytomegalovirus. Because HLA typing was unavailable for some donors at each locus, only the typed subset was used in association tests. A further reported finding was that TCR beta sequences accurately predicted the HLA-A and HLA-B alleles for most subjects in the first cohort. A later analysis found that TCR association rates varied across HLA loci, with DRB1 alleles showing the most associated TCRs and HLA-C alleles the fewest. In a later genetic analysis, fewer N-insertions in productive TCRs were reported among donors in an Asian-associated ancestry cluster than the roughly 640-donor mean. A cluster of highly shared sequence variants was judged likely to be a technical artifact of the sequencing pipeline. According to a later analysis, parvovirus B19, influenza, CMV and Epstein-Barr virus appeared linked to several top co-occurrence clusters. V-gene and J-gene trimming of TCR beta chains was associated with a missense DCLRE1C variant in a later genetic analysis, and the association was replicated in an independent cohort. Immune exposure information for the cohort was limited to CMV serostatus. Most CMV-associated TCR beta chains appeared to be HLA-restricted in a later analysis, and the HLA associations seemed to be driven largely by CMV exposure. Assigning TCR associations to individual alleles was difficult when HLA alleles, especially DR and DQ, strongly co-occurred. In vitro tests confirmed that a few of the cytomegalovirus-associated TCR beta chains recognize cytomegalovirus antigens. Linkage disequilibrium might explain the correlated functional status among segregating V segments, but an unknown experimental factor could not be ruled out. The classifier was reported to diagnose cytomegalovirus status with high specificity and sensitivity in both the original and validation cohorts. Sequencing depth was assumed to be roughly uniform across donors in the presence/absence analyses, though that assumption may not hold. In an earlier analysis of about 550 of the donors, most TCR beta V segments were observed in productive rearrangements about 87% or about 30% of the time, broadly matching IMGT annotations. Across donors, most TCR sequences were observed very rarely, whereas some public TCRs were present in many individuals. In a later analysis, HLA-associated TCR beta chains were found to be more clonally expanded and to have lower generation probabilities than equally common non-associated chains. The earlier analysis of 587 of the donors excluded approximately 15 rarely observed V segments, including chromosome 9 orphons, because counts were too low.

For CDR1 and CDR2, the germline V gene lists MDHEN and SYDVKM. From its cysteine to its phenylalanine, the CDR3 spans 15 amino acids. Only CDR3 DNA remains: 45 bases, in frame from the first base. Trimming at the junction amounts to 4 bases on V and 5 bases on J, and the germline ends lie 17 bases apart. Preparation of the library involved the immunoSEQ multiplex PCR assay. A mixture of 60 forward primers for TCR Vbeta segments and 13 reverse primers for TCR Jbeta segments was used in the multiplex PCR. The CDR3 region of rearranged TCR beta genes was amplified from genomic DNA with a multiplex PCR assay. Amplified TCR beta libraries were sequenced as 87-base-pair reads on the Illumina HiSeq System. For the original study's pipeline: A later analysis counted approximately 74 million unique TCR beta chains across the 550 to 700 repertoires, and 10 million to 11 million of these chains were shared by at least two donors. To remove PCR and sequencing errors, raw reads were error-corrected and collapsed into unique sequences using a nearest-neighbor algorithm that merged closely related sequences. Alignment of CDR3 sequences to IMGT reference sequences was used to assign V, D and J gene segments. For a sequence to be retained, a match of at least six nucleotides to both a V gene segment and a J gene segment was required. A rearrangement counted as productive if the CDR3 had no stop codons and remained in frame with V and J, and every other rearrangement counted as non-productive. Following IMGT convention, CDR3 was defined as the stretch from the second conserved V-encoded cysteine to the conserved J-encoded phenylalanine. The earlier analysis of 550 to 650 of the donors excluded any sequence lacking an unambiguous match to a single V gene segment. An earlier analysis of 500 to 600 of the donors classified V segments as functional when productive rearrangements were above 56.7% and as segregating when the standard deviation between donors was above 5%. A statistical classification framework was built to diagnose cytomegalovirus status from the catalog of TCR beta chain sequences. In a later analysis, TCR nucleotide sequences were compared against IMGT/GENE-DB human TR gene sequences so that V and J genes could be assigned. A later analysis assigned CDR3 sequences and most-parsimonious VDJ recombination scenarios with the TCRdist pipeline. In a later analysis, each TCR beta chain was defined by its CDR3 amino acid sequence together with its V-gene family, and reads without a unique V-gene family were excluded. A later analysis removed 500 to 650 highly shared, low-generation-probability nucleotide sequences to deal with suspected cross-contamination and a sequencing artifact. For each public chain, a later analysis derived a clonal expansion index from normalized ranks of inferred template counts within each repertoire. In a later analysis, generation probabilities were computed with a VDJ recombination model fitted to out-of-frame rearrangements, and the resulting probabilities were checked against IGoR. Hypergeometric tests were used in a later analysis to score TCR-TCR, TCR-HLA and TCR-CMV co-occurrence, with a repertoire-size bias correction applied to the TCR pairs. In a later analysis, false discovery rates were estimated by permuting HLA or CMV assignments 20 times. In a later analysis, co-occurring TCRs were grouped using DBSCAN, with TCRdist sequence similarity added in when clustering inside HLA-allele-positive subsets. Repertoires with fewer than 30,000 or more than 120,000 public chains, plus five repertoires with anomalous nucleotide sharing, were excluded from co-occurrence clustering. TCRdb mirrors the immuneACCESS table, restricted to in-frame sequences. Some clones are absent from its copies; in checked studies, under half trace to an unresolved V gene, and the reason for the others is unknown. That table supplies the V and J calls and clone size; D and trimming were determined from the DNA. This sample is represented by approximately 140,000 clones; roughly 77% of them were singletons. The ten top clones hold 3.5% of the sample.

Sequenced material: PBMCs. This TCR was recovered from a human donor in good health. Recombination joined TRBV28 with TRBJ1-2; the D region possibly corresponds to TRBD1 (6 bases align). The CDR3 reads as follows: CASSSPQGLGYGYTF. The base sequence is TGTGCCAGCAGTTCCCCACAGGGCCTAGGGTATGGCTACACCTTC.